This TCR beta chain appears in the sequencing data of a study of beta chain features in type 1 diabetes. The entirety of the isolated RNA underwent reverse transcription, so expressed TCRB transcripts were sequenced. The protocol was immunoSEQ multiplex PCR, while the TCRdb copy is restricted to in-frame clones and leaves out a portion. Of fewer than 500,000 clones listed, around 14% were seen once; the top ten hold roughly 0.033%. With regard to this clone: The antigen is undetermined.

Germline loops: CDR1 KGHSH, CDR2 LQKENI. The CDR3 extends over 13 amino acids. The V segment lost 4 bases and the J segment 8 bases; nucleotides outside the gene matches: 5. The study, taken as a whole, reports: Equally in patients and controls, shorter templates might have been favored by PCR. Among patients, naive, central memory and Treg TCRB repertoires appeared more similar than among healthy donors. Cells carrying high TCR expression could end up over-represented when cDNA is sequenced. VDJ junctions from type 1 diabetes patients carried fewer insertions and larger deletions.

The receptor's source is a man younger than 45 in good health. The chain combines TRBV18 with TRBJ2-3, with 8 bases lining up with TRBD1. The sequenced sample was naive CD4+ T cells from blood. CDR3 protein: CASSRDRSSTQYF. In nucleotides, the CDR3 is TGTGCCAGCTCACGGGACAGGTCTTCTACGCAGTATTTT.